One sample yielded the 25 T cell receptor beta chains listed below, sequenced in a study of PD-1 blockade in classical Hodgkin lymphoma (dated by TCRdb to 2020 to 2022). Library creation used the immunoSEQ multiplex PCR assay. TCRdb stores this immuneACCESS table with in-frame sequences only. Part of the clones is absent; in the studies checked, under half of the shortfall reflects unresolved V genes, and no reason is known for the rest. The sample table records about 34,000 clones; approximately 82% of these occur just once. The ten largest clones capture under 20% of the sample. This sample's time point label indicates: cycle 2 day 1 (C2D1) of nivolumab. Every trial patient had relapsed following autologous stem cell transplantation, and prior brentuximab vedotin exposure was what differed among cohorts A, B and C. Material: peripheral blood mononuclear cells (PBMCs), obtained before the second cycle of nivolumab. These receptors all come from a human donor with classical Hodgkin lymphoma.

The chain joins TRBV27 to TRBJ2-7; a possible D gene is TRBD2 (5 bases). Germline CDR1 and CDR2: MNHEY and SMNVEV (reference sequence). The V and J ends lost 6 bases and 0 bases respectively, with 12 bases between them. This CDR3 has 14 amino acids. The DNA of the CDR3 is TGTGCCAGCAGACCGCTAGCTAGCTCCTACGAGCAGTACTTC. Translated, it gives CASRPLASSYEQYF.

The rearrangement joins TRBV7-8 to TRBJ1-2, with 10 bases aligning to TRBD1. The germline gives CDR1 SGHVS, CDR2 FQNEAQ. The CDR3 runs to 14 residues. V was pared by 5 bases and J by 7 bases, with 7 bases of the junction left unmatched. CDR3: CASSPGQGGAGYTF. In DNA form, the CDR3 reads TGTGCCAGCAGCCCAGGACAGGGGGGAGCTGGCTACACCTTC.

In DNA, the CDR3 is TGTGCCAGCAGTTTTTCAGGGGCTAATGAAAAACTGTTTTTT. It translates to CASSFSGANEKLFF. The chain combines TRBV27 with TRBJ1-4; TRBD1 might be the D (6 bases). Trimming pared 3 bases from V and 3 bases from J, leaving 8 bases between. The CDR3 has 14 amino acids. The germline V gene has CDR1 MNHEY and CDR2 SMNVEV (reference sequence).

V and J are TRBV11-2 and TRBJ2-5; D is possibly TRBD1 (6 bases). This CDR3 contains 13 residues. Trimming shortened V by 3 bases and J by 5 bases, and 10 bases separated the two germline ends. Germline V CDR1 and CDR2: SGHAT, FQNNGV. The chain's CDR3 is CASSFQGRETQYF. DNA of the CDR3: TGTGCCAGCAGCTTCCAGGGGCGGGAGACCCAGTACTTC.

This clone was seen once. The chain employs TRBV5-8 and TRBJ1-2; the D gene is possibly TRBD1 (5 bases). Germline lookup yields CDR1 SGHTS and CDR2 YDEGEE. Trimming took 3 bases from V and 5 from J, leaving 11 bases between them. The CDR3 extends over 13 amino acids. The DNA for the CDR3 is TGTGCCAGCAGCTCGACAGACGTGTATGGCTACACCTTC. Translating gives CASSSTDVYGYTF.

This CDR3 reads CASSLLPGADEQFF. In nucleotides, the CDR3 is TGTGCCAGCAGCTTACTCCCGGGGGCCGATGAGCAGTTCTTC. The V call is TRBV7-2, the J call TRBJ2-1; D tentatively reads TRBD1 or TRBD2 (6 bases each). CDR3 length equals 14 residues. From germline, CDR1 is SGHTA and CDR2 FQGNSA. V was trimmed by 2 bases and J by 8 bases, leaving 13 bases between them.

The rearrangement joins TRBV29-1 to TRBJ2-3; possibly TRBD1 or TRBD2 for D (7 bases each). Germline CDR1 SQVTM, CDR2 ANQGSEA. The CDR3 is 13 amino acids. Trimming cost V 6 bases and J 6 bases, with 16 bases left between them. In DNA form, the CDR3 reads TGCAGCGTCGCCAGGGGGGGCTCGGATACGCAGTATTTT. Translated: CSVARGGSDTQYF.

The chain employs TRBV30 and TRBJ1-4, with TRBD1 matching over 10 bases. This CDR3 is built from 14 residues. Germline CDR1 reads GTSNPN; CDR2 reads SVGIG (reference sequence). V lost 7 bases and J lost 4; bases outside the gene matches: 6. This CDR3 is CAFQGQGINEKLFF. Written as DNA, the CDR3 is TGTGCCTTCCAGGGACAGGGGATTAATGAAAAACTGTTTTTT.

The V call is TRBV2, the J call TRBJ2-3, with D perhaps being TRBD1 or TRBD2 (5 bases each). Germline V gene sequence: CDR1 SNHLY, CDR2 FYNNEI. There are 10 residues in the CDR3. CDR3 sequence reads: CGGVTDTQYF. In nucleotides, the CDR3 is TGTGGAGGGGTAACAGATACGCAGTATTTT.

The V call is TRBV4-1, the J call TRBJ1-1; perhaps TRBD1 as D (5 bases). CDR3 size: 14 residues. V dropped 1 base and J dropped 4 bases, with 10 bases sitting between them. Germline V gene data show CDR1 as MGHRA and CDR2 as YSYEKL. Here the CDR3 reads CASSQVNGGTEAFF. In DNA form, the CDR3 reads TGCGCCAGCAGCCAAGTGAACGGGGGCACTGAAGCTTTCTTT.

This chain links TRBV4-2 with TRBJ2-7; a weak D match, TRBD1 (5 bases). CDR1 and CDR2 (germline): LGHNA, YNFKEQ. V was shortened by 0 bases and J by 5 bases, with 14 bases between the two germline ends. CDR3 length equals 15 residues. CDR3 loop: CASSQDPIRGNEQYF. For the CDR3, the DNA is TGTGCCAGCAGCCAAGATCCCATTAGGGGCAACGAGCAGTACTTC.

J is TRBJ2-7 and V is TRBV18; no clear D. Germline V lookup: CDR1 KGHSH, CDR2 LQKENI. The CDR3 totals 12 residues. Trimming took off 2 bases at V and 2 bases at J, with 4 bases between the two ends. CDR3 protein: CASSPTAYEQYF. CDR3 nucleotides: TGTGCCAGCTCACCAACAGCCTACGAGCAGTACTTC.

The genes are TRBV6-1 and TRBJ1-5, with D unclear. The CDR3 length is 16 residues. CDR1 is MNHNS, CDR2 SASEGT, per germline. Trimming took off 2 bases at V and 0 bases at J, with 11 bases between the two ends. CDR3 nucleotide sequence: TGTGCCAGCAGTGAACCCGCCGCAGGTAGCAATCAGCCCCAGCATTTT. It codes for CASSEPAAGSNQPQHF.

The CDR3 DNA reads TGTGCCAGTAGTATTTCGGGTGGCGGCACCGGGGAGCTGTTTTTT. Protein product: CASSISGGGTGELFF. This chain uses TRBV19 with TRBJ2-2; D is unresolved. CDR3 length: 15 residues. The germline V and J ends were trimmed by 3 bases and 4 bases, with 12 bases remaining between them. Germline values: CDR1 LNHDA, CDR2 SQIVND (reference sequence).

The chain employs TRBV5-4 and TRBJ2-3; 7 nucleotides line up with TRBD1. Trimming cost V 5 bases and J 2 bases; bases outside gene matches: 5. Germline lookup yields CDR1 SGHNT and CDR2 YYREEE (reference sequence). This CDR3 has 14 amino acids. CDR3 nucleotides: TGTGCCAGCAGGACGGACAGGAACACAGATACGCAGTATTTT. This gives the protein CASRTDRNTDTQYF. The full variable domain, in which reference TRBV5-4 and TRBJ2-3 provide the parts outside the CDR3, is ETGVTQSPTHLIKTRGQQVTLRCSSQSGHNTVSWYQQALGQGPQFIFQYYREEENGRGNFPPRFSGLQFPNYSSELNVNALELDDSALYLCASRTDRNTDTQYFGPGTRLTVL.

This clone was detected once. The gene calls are TRBV5-1 and TRBJ2-3; 8 bases match TRBD1. Germline CDR1 is SGHRS and CDR2 is YFSETQ. J was trimmed by 5 bases and V by 4 bases; bases with no gene match: 9. The CDR3 loop spans 15 amino acids. The CDR3 reads CASSRTTGDGDTQYF. DNA for the CDR3: TGCGCCAGCAGCCGTACGACAGGGGATGGAGATACGCAGTATTTT.

A few counts support this clone. J is TRBJ2-7 and V is TRBV4-3, with 8 bases matching TRBD2. V lost 0 bases to trimming and J lost 3 bases; unmatched junction nucleotides: 7. Germline V CDR1 and CDR2: LGHNA, YSLEER. The CDR3 has 16 amino acids. The CDR3 DNA is TGCGCCAGCAGCCAAGAACAAGCGGGGGACCTCTACGAGCAGTACTTC. It is translated as CASSQEQAGDLYEQYF.

The chain couples TRBV5-4 to TRBJ2-7, with D possibly being TRBD2 (6 bases). V was trimmed by 4 bases and J by 6 bases, leaving 8 bases between them. The CDR3 is 11 amino acids. The germline V gene encodes CDR1 SGHNT and CDR2 YYREEE (reference sequence). As DNA, the CDR3 is TGTGCCAGCAGCGTGGGGGGCGAGCAGTACTTC. The encoded protein is CASSVGGEQYF.

There are a few counts of this clone. The CDR3 reads CASSVEGRTGELFF. As DNA, the CDR3 is TGTGCCAGCAGTGTTGAGGGGCGCACCGGGGAGCTGTTTTTT. The rearrangement uses TRBV2 and TRBJ2-2; D is perhaps TRBD1 or TRBD2 (5 bases each). Germline values: CDR1 SNHLY, CDR2 FYNNEI. V shed 4 bases and J shed 4 bases, with 10 bases lying between them. This CDR3 comprises 14 residues.

The CDR3 sequence: CASSGGVTSNYGYTF. The CDR3 region has the DNA TGTGCCAGCTCAGGCGGGGTTACATCTAACTATGGCTACACCTTC. The V and J genes are TRBV18 and TRBJ1-2; D ambiguous. Deletions cut 5 bases from V and 0 bases from J, with 13 bases between. CDR1 is KGHSH, CDR2 LQKENI, per germline. The CDR3 consists of 15 residues.

The chain links TRBV7-9 to TRBJ1-1; no firm D call. Germline assignment: CDR1 SEHNR and CDR2 FQNEAQ (reference sequence). Trimming pared 2 bases from V and 1 base from J, leaving 5 bases between. The CDR3 runs to 13 residues. Written as DNA, the CDR3 is TGTGCCAGCAGCTTACCAGGGAACACTGAAGCTTTCTTT. It encodes CASSLPGNTEAFF.

The rearrangement joins TRBV18 to TRBJ2-3; D is perhaps TRBD2 (6 bases). CDR3 length: 19 amino acids. Trimming shortened V by 2 bases and J by 3 bases, and 24 bases separated the two germline ends. Looked up from germline, CDR1 is KGHSH and CDR2 is LQKENI. The CDR3 DNA is TGTGCCAGCTCACCATCGATCGTCTCGGACTACCTTGCGACAGATACGCAGTATTTT. Translated: CASSPSIVSDYLATDTQYF.

V gene TRBV18 combines with J gene TRBJ2-5; D could derive from TRBD1 or TRBD2 (5 bases each). Germline V gene sequence: CDR1 KGHSH, CDR2 LQKENI. The CDR3 runs to 12 residues. V lost 1 base to trimming and J lost 12 bases, with 12 bases between them. The CDR3 DNA is TGTGCCAGCTCACCACAAGGGACGGTGAAGTACTTC. This codes for CASSPQGTVKYF. The full variable domain, with the rest looked up from reference TRBV18 and TRBJ2-5, is NAGVMQNPRHLVRRRGQEARLRCSPMKGHSHVYWYRQLPEEGLKFMVYLQKENIIDESGMPKERFSAEFPKEGPSILRIQQVVRGDSAAYFCASSPQGTVKYFGPGTRLLVL.

The gene calls are TRBV4-3 and TRBJ1-6; D is unresolved. The germline gives CDR1 LGHNA, CDR2 YSLEER. There are 13 residues in the CDR3. Trimming took 1 base from V and 9 from J, leaving 7 bases between them. The CDR3 spells CASSQVKTSPLHF. In DNA, the CDR3 is TGCGCCAGCAGCCAAGTAAAGACTTCACCCCTCCACTTT.

V usage is TRBV4-3 and J usage is TRBJ2-2; no clear D gene. The V end lost 1 base, the J end lost 8 bases, and 8 bases lay between the germline ends. This CDR3 has 13 amino acids. The V gene's germline CDR1 is LGHNA and CDR2 YSLEER. Here the CDR3 reads CASSQVFGGELFF. CDR3 sequence (DNA): TGCGCCAGCAGCCAAGTTTTCGGGGGGGAGCTGTTTTTT.